What follows are 12 T cell receptor beta chains derived from one specimen sequenced in a study of T cells in tuberculosis (dated by TCRdb to 2017 to 2018). Library creation used the immunoSEQ multiplex PCR assay. Sourced from immuneACCESS, this table was stored by TCRdb with only in-frame sequences that have V and J called. A share of the clones is absent; for the studies checked, an unresolved V gene accounts for under half, and the remainder has no known explanation. Counted in this sample were tens of thousands of clones; about 83% of them appeared once. The ten largest clones take up 4% to 6.5% of the sample. Explained via the paper, the time point label denotes: new active TB diagnosis, blood taken before or within 7 days of starting treatment. The material sequenced was PBMCs, taken at tuberculosis diagnosis. Every receptor here comes from an adult with tuberculosis.

This chain links TRBV5-3 with TRBJ1-6; D is unresolved. TRBV5-3 is labeled an ORF, and its function is uncertain. V was trimmed by 0 bases and J by 0 bases, leaving 19 bases between them. This CDR3 is 20 amino acids long. CDR3 residues: CARSLANGPARSSYNSPLHF. The CDR3 DNA follows: TGTGCCAGAAGCTTGGCTAACGGCCCGGCGAGGAGCTCCTATAATTCACCCCTCCACTTT.

DNA of the CDR3: TGTGCCAGCAGTTTATCCTCCACGACAGGGGATGGCTACACCTTC. Its protein is CASSLSSTTGDGYTF. V and J are TRBV27 and TRBJ1-2; TRBD1 aligns across 8 bases. The CDR3 has 15 amino acids. Germline V gene data show CDR1 as MNHEY and CDR2 as SMNVEV (reference sequence). Trimming cost V 0 bases and J 6 bases; bases outside gene matches: 6.

The chain combines TRBV19 with TRBJ1-5; 7 bases line up with TRBD1. The CDR3 spans 16 residues. Germline trimming cut 9 bases from V and 0 bases from J; bases unmatched to any gene: 11. CDR1 is LNHDA and CDR2 is SQIVND in the germline V gene (reference sequence). The CDR3 bases are TGTGCCAGCCGTAGGGACAGCCAGTATAGCAATCAGCCCCAGCATTTT. Its translation: CASRRDSQYSNQPQHF.

In its sample, this clone ranks as medium-sized. The V gene is TRBV7-6, the J gene TRBJ2-7; TRBD2 agrees at 15 bases. This CDR3 contains 17 residues. Germline V gives CDR1 SGHVS, CDR2 FNYEAQ. With V trimmed by 6 bases and J by 2 bases, 8 bases remained unmatched. The CDR3 region is CASSRTSGGAGTYEQYF. The CDR3 DNA sequence: TGTGCCAGCAGTCGGACTAGCGGGGGGGCCGGAACCTACGAGCAGTACTTC.

The rearrangement uses TRBV12-2 and TRBJ2-1; the table's TRBD2 call for D was not verified on the DNA. TRBV12-2 is reported as a pseudogene. This CDR3 comprises 24 residues. The CDR3 DNA sequence: TGTGCAAGTCGCGTCCCCTCCCCAATCCCCCTAACTCTCTCTAGCGGGCTTACCTACAATGAGCAGTTCTTC. It encodes CASRVPSPIPLTLSSGLTYNEQFF.

The chain joins TRBV5-5 to TRBJ2-6; tentatively, D is TRBD1 (5 bases). V was pared by 3 bases and J by 1 base, with 17 bases between. The CDR3 length is 18 residues. CDR1 SGHKS and CDR2 YYEKEE come from the germline V gene (reference sequence). CDR3: CASSSAATGISGANVLTF. CDR3 nucleotides: TGTGCCAGCAGCTCCGCAGCCACAGGTATTTCTGGGGCCAACGTCCTGACTTTC.

The rearrangement joins TRBV4-1 to TRBJ2-7; 11 nucleotides agree with TRBD1. Trimming cost V 4 bases and J 4 bases; bases outside gene matches: 9. CDR3 length equals 16 residues. Per the germline V gene, CDR1 is MGHRA and CDR2 is YSYEKL. The CDR3 loop is CASSPTQGQGVYEQYF. The CDR3 bases are TGCGCCAGCAGCCCCACCCAGGGACAGGGGGTGTACGAGCAGTACTTC.

The chain links TRBV27 to TRBJ2-1; no firm D call. The ends were cut back, 3 bases at V and 6 bases at J, with 9 bases in the middle. Germline CDR1 reads MNHEY; CDR2 reads SMNVEV (reference sequence). This CDR3 spans 13 amino acids. The CDR3 DNA follows: TGTGCCAGCAGTTTTGAGGTTCGCAATGAGCAGTTCTTC. Translated, it gives CASSFEVRNEQFF.

The chain combines TRBV23-1 with TRBJ2-1, with TRBD2 matching over 8 bases. TRBV23-1 is an open reading frame whose function is uncertain. The trim removed 2 bases at V and 5 bases at J, leaving 5 bases unmatched. The CDR3 has 15 residues. The CDR3 coding sequence is TGCGCCAGCAGTCAACCGGGACTAGACGACAATGAGCAGTTCTTC. It specifies CASSQPGLDDNEQFF.

The chain has TRBV7-9 and TRBJ2-7; a possible D gene is TRBD1 (6 bases). The V end was cut by 0 bases, the J end by 2 bases, with 23 bases between. CDR3 length equals 19 residues. Germline CDR1 SEHNR, CDR2 FQNEAQ (reference sequence). CDR3 loop: CASSLAMGHENLNTYEQYF. Written as DNA, the CDR3 is TGTGCCAGCAGCTTAGCGATGGGACATGAGAATCTGAACACCTACGAGCAGTACTTC.

CDR3: CASSLRTGALLGTEAFF. The CDR3 DNA reads TGTGCCAGCAGTTTGCGGACAGGGGCACTTTTGGGAACTGAAGCTTTCTTT. The V call is TRBV27, the J call TRBJ1-1; 9 nucleotides align to TRBD1. V lost 3 bases, J lost 5 bases, and 13 bases stayed unmatched. Germline V gene sequence: CDR1 MNHEY, CDR2 SMNVEV (reference sequence). The CDR3 runs 17 residues.

The V gene is TRBV29-1, the J gene TRBJ2-5, with 7 bases fitting TRBD1. The germline V gene has CDR1 SQVTM and CDR2 ANQGSEA. CDR3 size: 12 residues. V lost 5 bases to trimming and J lost 5 bases; unmatched junction nucleotides: 5. The DNA of the CDR3 is TGCAGCGTTTCAGGGGGTTTGGAGACCCAGTACTTC. Amino acids: CSVSGGLETQYF.